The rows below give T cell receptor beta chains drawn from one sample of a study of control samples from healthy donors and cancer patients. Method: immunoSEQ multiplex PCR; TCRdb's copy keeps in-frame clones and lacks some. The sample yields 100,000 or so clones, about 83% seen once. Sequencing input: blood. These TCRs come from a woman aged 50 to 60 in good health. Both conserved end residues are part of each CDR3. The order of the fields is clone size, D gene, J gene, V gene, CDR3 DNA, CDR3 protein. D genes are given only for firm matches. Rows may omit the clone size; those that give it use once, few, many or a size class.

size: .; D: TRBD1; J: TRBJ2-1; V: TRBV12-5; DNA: TGTGCTAGTGGTGACGGTAGGACAGGGGGTGGCGATGAGCAGTTCTTC; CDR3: CASGDGRTGGGDEQFF
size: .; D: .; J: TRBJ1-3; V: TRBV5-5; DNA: TGTGCCAGCAGCTTGGCCGGGACAAAAGGAAACACCATATATTTT; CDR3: CASSLAGTKGNTIYF
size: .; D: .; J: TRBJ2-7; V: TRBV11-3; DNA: TGTGCCAGCAGCCCTAGGGGCGTCTCCTACGAGCAGTACTTC; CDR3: CASSPRGVSYEQYF
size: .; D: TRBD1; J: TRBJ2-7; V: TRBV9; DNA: TGTGCCAGCAGCGTATCTGGACAGGGCCACCAGTACTTC; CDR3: CASSVSGQGHQYF
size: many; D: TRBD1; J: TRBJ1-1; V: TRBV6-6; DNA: TGTGCCAGCACCCAGACAGGGACCACTGAAGCTTTCTTT; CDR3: CASTQTGTTEAFF
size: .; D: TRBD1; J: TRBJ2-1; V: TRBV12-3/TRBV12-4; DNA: TGTGCCAGCAGTGGACAGGGTTCAGGGCAGTTCTTC; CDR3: CASSGQGSGQFF
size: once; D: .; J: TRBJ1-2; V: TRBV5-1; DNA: TGCGCCAGCAGCTGGGACAACTATGGCTACACCTTC; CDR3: CASSWDNYGYTF
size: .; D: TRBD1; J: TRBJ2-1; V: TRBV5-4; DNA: TGTGCCAGCAGCCCGACCCTACAGGGGGTGCCGTTCTTC; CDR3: CASSPTLQGVPFF
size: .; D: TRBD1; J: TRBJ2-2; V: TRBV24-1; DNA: TGTGCCACCAGCCGGGACAGGGCGGGCGGGGAGCTGTTTTTT; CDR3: CATSRDRAGGELFF
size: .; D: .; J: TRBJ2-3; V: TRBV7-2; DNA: TGTGCCAGCAGCTTTCTAGCAGCCTCCCTCCTCACAGATACGCAGTATTTT; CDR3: CASSFLAASLLTDTQYF
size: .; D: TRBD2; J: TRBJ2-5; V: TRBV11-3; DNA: TGTGCCAGCAGCTTAGATGGCGCTAGCGGATTTCAAGAGACCCAGTACTTC; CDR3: CASSLDGASGFQETQYF
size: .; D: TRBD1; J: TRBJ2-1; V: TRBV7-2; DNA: TGTGCCAGCAGCTTAGCCACGGGACAGGGTATGTATGAGCAGTTCTTC; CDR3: CASSLATGQGMYEQFF
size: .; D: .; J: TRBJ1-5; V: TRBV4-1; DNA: TGCGCCAGCAGCCAAATTCAGGGAACAAATCAGCCCCAGCATTTT; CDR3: CASSQIQGTNQPQHF
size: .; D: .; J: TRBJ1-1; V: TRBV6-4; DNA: TGTGCCAGCAGTGACTTTCCACGGGGCACTGAAGCTTTCTTT; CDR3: CASSDFPRGTEAFF
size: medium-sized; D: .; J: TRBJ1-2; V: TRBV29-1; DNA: TGCAGCGTTCTCGGGCAGGCGGATGGCTACACCTTC; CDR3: CSVLGQADGYTF
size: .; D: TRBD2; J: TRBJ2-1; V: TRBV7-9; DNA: TGTGCCAGCAGCTTAACGACTAGCGGGAGTAGAAATGAGCAGTTCTTC; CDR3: CASSLTTSGSRNEQFF
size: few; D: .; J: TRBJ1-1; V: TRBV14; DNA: TGTGCCAGCAGCCATCTCTACTGGGGGGCCAGGACTGAAGCTTTCTTT; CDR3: CASSHLYWGARTEAFF
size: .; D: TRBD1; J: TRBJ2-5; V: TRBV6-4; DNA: TGTGCCAGCAGTGCGGGGACAGGGGAGACCCAGTACTTC; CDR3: CASSAGTGETQYF
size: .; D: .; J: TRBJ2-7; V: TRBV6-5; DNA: TGTGCCAGCAGGGTCAAGAGCGGCTACGAGCAGTACTTC; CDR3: CASRVKSGYEQYF
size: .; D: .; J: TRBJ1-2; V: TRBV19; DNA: TGTGCCAGTAGTATAGACACAGGGTACGACTATGGCTACACCTTC; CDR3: CASSIDTGYDYGYTF
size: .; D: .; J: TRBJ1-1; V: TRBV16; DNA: TGTGCCAGCAGCCAATTCGGCGGAGGGAACACTGAAGCTTTCTTT; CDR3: CASSQFGGGNTEAFF
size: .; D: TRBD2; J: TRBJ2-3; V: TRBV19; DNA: TGTGCCAGTAGTCCTAGCGGGAGGATAGATACGCAGTATTTT; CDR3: CASSPSGRIDTQYF
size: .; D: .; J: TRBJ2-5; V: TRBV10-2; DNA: TGCGCCAGCAGTAGGGGGTACCGGGAGACCCAGTACTTC; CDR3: CASSRGYRETQYF
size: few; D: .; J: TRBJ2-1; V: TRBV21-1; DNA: TGTGCCAGCGGACGGGACAGGGCAACATCCTACAATGAGCAGTTCTTC; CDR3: CASGRDRATSYNEQFF
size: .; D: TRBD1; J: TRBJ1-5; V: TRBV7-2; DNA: TGTGCCAGCAGCTCCTTAGACAGGGGGGGTAATCAGCCCCAGCATTTT; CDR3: CASSSLDRGGNQPQHF
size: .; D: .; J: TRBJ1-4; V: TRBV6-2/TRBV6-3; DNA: TGTGCCAGCAGTCTCTTACAGGGTGGAAGCGAAAAACTGTTTTTT; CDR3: CASSLLQGGSEKLFF
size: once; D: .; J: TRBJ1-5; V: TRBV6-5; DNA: TGTGCCAGCAGTTACTCTCAGGGGACTCTTCAGCCCCAGCATTTT; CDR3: CASSYSQGTLQPQHF
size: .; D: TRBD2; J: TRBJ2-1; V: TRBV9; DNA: TGTGCCAGCAGCGCCGGGACTAGCGGCAACTACAATGAGCAGTTCTTC; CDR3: CASSAGTSGNYNEQFF
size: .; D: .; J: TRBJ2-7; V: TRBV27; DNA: TGTGCCAGCAGTTTAGGCGGAATGGAGTACGAGCAGTACTTC; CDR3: CASSLGGMEYEQYF
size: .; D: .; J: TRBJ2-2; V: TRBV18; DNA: TGTGCCAGCTCACCAGTTATCAACACGTTCACCGGGGAGCTGTTTTTT; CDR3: CASSPVINTFTGELFF
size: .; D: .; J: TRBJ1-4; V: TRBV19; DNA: TGTGCCAGTAGTATACCGGGGTTGGAGGAAAAACTGTTTTTT; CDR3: CASSIPGLEEKLFF
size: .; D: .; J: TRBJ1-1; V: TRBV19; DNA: TGTGCCACTGGGCGGCAGCAAGCTTTCTTT; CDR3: CATGRQQAFF
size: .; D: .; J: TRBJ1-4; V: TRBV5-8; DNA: TGTGCCAGCAGCTTCTTCCAAGGTGGAACTAATGAAAAACTGTTTTTT; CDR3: CASSFFQGGTNEKLFF
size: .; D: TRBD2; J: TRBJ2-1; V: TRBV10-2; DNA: TGCGCCAACACTGGGGAGGGGAGAGACAATGAGCAGTTCTTC; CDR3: CANTGEGRDNEQFF
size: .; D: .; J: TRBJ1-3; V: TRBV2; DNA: TGTGCCAGCAGGGACCCCGGGGTTAGCTCTGGAAACACCATATATTTT; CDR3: CASRDPGVSSGNTIYF
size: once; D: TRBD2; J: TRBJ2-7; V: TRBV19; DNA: TGTGCCAGTAGTACAGGACTAGCGGGAACCTACGAGCAGTACTTC; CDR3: CASSTGLAGTYEQYF
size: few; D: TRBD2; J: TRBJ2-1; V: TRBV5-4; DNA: TGTGCCAGCAGCTTGGAACTAGCGGGGGGACCTGAAGAGCAGTTCTTC; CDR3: CASSLELAGGPEEQFF
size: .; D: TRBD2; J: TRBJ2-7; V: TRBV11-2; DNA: TGTGCCAGCAGCCACGGGACTAGCGGGAGGACAGACTACGAGCAGTACTTC; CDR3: CASSHGTSGRTDYEQYF
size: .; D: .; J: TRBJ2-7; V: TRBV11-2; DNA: TGTGCCAGCAGCTCCCTTGGGGGGCGGGTGGAGCAGTACTTC; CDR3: CASSSLGGRVEQYF
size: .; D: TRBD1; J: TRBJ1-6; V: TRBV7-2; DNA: TGTGCCAGCAGCTTAGTTTGGCAGGGGGCGGATTCACCCCTCCACTTT; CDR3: CASSLVWQGADSPLHF
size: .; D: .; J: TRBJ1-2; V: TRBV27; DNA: TGTGCCAGCAGTAGGGACGGAGAGCGCGGCTACACCTTC; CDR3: CASSRDGERGYTF